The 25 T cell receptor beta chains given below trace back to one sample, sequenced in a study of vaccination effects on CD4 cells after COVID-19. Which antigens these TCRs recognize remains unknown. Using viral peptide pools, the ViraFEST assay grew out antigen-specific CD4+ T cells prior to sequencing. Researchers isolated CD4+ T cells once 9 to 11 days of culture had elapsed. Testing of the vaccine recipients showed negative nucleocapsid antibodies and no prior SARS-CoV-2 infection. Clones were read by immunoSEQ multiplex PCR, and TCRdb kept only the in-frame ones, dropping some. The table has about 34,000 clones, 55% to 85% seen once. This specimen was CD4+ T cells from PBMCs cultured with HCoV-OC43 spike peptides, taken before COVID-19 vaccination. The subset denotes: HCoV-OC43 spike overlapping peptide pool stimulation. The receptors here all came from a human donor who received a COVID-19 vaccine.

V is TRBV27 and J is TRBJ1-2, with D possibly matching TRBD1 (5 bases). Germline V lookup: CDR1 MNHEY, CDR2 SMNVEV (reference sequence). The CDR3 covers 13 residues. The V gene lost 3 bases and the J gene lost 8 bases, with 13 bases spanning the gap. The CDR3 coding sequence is TGTGCCAGCAGTTTTATAGGGAGGGACGGCTACACCTTC. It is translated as CASSFIGRDGYTF.

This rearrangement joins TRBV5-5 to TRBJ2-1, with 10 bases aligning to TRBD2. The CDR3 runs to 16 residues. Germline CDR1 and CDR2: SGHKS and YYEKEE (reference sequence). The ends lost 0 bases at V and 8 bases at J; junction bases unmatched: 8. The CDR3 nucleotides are TGTGCCAGCAGCTTGGTTCCTAGCGGGAGAAGGGATGAGCAGTTCTTC. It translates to CASSLVPSGRRDEQFF. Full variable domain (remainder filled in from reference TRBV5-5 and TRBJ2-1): DAGVTQSPTHLIKTRGQQVTLRCSPISGHKSVSWYQQVLGQGPQFIFQYYEKEERGRGNFPDRFSARQFPNYSSELNVNALLLGDSALYLCASSLVPSGRRDEQFFGPGTRLTVL.

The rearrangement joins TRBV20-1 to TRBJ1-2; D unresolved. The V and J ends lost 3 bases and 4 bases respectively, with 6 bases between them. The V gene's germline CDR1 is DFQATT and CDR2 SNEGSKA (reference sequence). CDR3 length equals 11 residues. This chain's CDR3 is CSASLLYGYTF. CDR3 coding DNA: TGCAGTGCTAGTCTACTCTATGGCTACACCTTC.

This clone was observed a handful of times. CDR3 bases: TGTGCCAGCAGTGAAATGACTGGCGAGCAGTACTTC. Translated, it gives CASSEMTGEQYF. The chain recombines TRBV28 with TRBJ2-7; D unresolved. This CDR3 is 12 amino acids long. Trimming took off 5 bases at V and 6 bases at J, with 11 bases between the two ends. CDR1 is MDHEN, CDR2 SYDVKM, per germline.

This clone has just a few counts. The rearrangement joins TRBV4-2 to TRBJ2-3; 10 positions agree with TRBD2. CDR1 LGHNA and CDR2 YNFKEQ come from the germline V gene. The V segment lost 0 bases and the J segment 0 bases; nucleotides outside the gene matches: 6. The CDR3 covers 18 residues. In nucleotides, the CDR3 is TGTGCCAGCAGCCAAGATCCCCCTAGCGGGGGCAGCACAGATACGCAGTATTTT. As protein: CASSQDPPSGGSTDTQYF.

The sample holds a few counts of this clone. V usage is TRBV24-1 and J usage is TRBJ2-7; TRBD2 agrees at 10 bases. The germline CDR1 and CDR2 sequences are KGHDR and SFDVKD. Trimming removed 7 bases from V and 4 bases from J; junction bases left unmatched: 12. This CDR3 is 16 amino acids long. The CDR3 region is CATSGMTSGSGYEQYF. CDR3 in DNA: TGTGCCACCAGCGGGATGACTAGCGGGTCTGGATACGAGCAGTACTTC.

The CDR3 DNA is TGTGCCAGCAGAAAGGGTACGGGAGAGACCCAGTACTTC. Translation: CASRKGTGETQYF. This chain uses TRBV5-4 with TRBJ2-5; no definite D call. Germline V lookup: CDR1 SGHNT, CDR2 YYREEE (reference sequence). Trimming left V 5 bases short and J 4 bases short, with 12 bases between. The CDR3 has 13 residues.

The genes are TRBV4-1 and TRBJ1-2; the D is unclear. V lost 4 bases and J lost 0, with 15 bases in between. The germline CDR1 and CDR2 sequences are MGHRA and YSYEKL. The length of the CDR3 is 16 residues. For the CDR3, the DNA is TGCGCCAGCAGCCCCCCTGATGCAGGAGCTAACTATGGCTACACCTTC. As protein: CASSPPDAGANYGYTF.

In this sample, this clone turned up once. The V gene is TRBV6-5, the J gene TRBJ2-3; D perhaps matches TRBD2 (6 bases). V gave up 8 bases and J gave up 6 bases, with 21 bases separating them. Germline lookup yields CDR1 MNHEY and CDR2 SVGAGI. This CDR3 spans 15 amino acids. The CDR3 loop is CASPGLDHWGDTQYF. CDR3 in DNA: TGTGCCAGCCCGGGACTGGACCACTGGGGGGATACGCAGTATTTT.

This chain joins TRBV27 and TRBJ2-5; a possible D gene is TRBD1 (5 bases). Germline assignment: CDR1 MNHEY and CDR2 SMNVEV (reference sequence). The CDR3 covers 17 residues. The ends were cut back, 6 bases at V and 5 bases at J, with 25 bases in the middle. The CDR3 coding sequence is TGTGCCAGCAGGCCCCGACAGACGAGTACCCTCAGGGAGACCCAGTACTTC. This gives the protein CASRPRQTSTLRETQYF.

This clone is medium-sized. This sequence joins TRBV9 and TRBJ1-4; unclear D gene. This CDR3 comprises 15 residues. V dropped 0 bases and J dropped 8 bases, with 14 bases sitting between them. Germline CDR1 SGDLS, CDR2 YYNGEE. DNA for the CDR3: TGTGCCAGCAGCGTAGAAGTAGGGCGAAGCGAAAAACTGTTTTTT. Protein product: CASSVEVGRSEKLFF.

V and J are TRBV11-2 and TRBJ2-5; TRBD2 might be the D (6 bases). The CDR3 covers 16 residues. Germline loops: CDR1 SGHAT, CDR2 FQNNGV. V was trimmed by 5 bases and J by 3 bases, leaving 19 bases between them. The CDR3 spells CASSPPGLRTKETQYF. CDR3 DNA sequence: TGTGCCAGCAGCCCCCCGGGACTCCGTACAAAAGAGACCCAGTACTTC.

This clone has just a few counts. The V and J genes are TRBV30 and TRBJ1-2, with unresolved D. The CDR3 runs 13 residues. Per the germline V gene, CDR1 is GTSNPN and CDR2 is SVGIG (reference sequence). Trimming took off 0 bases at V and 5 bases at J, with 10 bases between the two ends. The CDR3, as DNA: TGTGCCTGGAGTGTTATAGCGGAGTATGGCTACACCTTC. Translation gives CAWSVIAEYGYTF.

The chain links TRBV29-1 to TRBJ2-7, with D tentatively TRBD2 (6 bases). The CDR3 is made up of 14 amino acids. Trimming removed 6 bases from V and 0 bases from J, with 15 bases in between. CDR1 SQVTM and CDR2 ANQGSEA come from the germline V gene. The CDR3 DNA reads TGCAGCGTCGTGGACTACCAAATCTCCTACGAGCAGTACTTC. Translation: CSVVDYQISYEQYF.

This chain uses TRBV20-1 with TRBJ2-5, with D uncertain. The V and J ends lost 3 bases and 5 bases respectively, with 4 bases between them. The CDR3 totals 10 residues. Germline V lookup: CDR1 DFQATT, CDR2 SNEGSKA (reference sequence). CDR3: CSASAETQYF. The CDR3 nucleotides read TGCAGTGCTAGCGCGGAGACCCAGTACTTC.

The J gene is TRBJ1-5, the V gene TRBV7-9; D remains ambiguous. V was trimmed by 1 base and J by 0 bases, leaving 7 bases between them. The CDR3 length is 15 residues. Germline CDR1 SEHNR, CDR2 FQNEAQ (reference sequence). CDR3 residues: CASSLDGVSNQPQHF. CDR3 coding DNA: TGTGCCAGCAGCTTAGACGGGGTTAGCAATCAGCCCCAGCATTTT.

CDR3 DNA: TGCAGCGTTGGGCCAGGGGGCTCGGGAGGCTACACCTTC. Its translation is CSVGPGGSGGYTF. The J gene is TRBJ1-2, the V gene TRBV29-1; 8 nucleotides align to TRBD1. Germline assignment: CDR1 SQVTM and CDR2 ANQGSEA. The CDR3 covers 13 residues. The J segment lost 8 bases and the V segment lost 4 bases, leaving 9 bases of the junction unmatched.

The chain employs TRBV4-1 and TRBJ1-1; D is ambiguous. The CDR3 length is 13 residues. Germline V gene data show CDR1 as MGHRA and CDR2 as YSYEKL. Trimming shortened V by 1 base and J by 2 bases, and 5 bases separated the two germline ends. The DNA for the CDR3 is TGCGCCAGCAGCCAAGCAGGTAACACTGAAGCTTTCTTT. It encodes CASSQAGNTEAFF.

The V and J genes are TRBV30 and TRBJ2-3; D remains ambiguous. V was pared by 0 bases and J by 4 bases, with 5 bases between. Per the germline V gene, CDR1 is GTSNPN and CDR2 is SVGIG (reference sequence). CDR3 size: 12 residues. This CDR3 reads CAWSVFADTQYF. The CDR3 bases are TGTGCCTGGAGTGTATTCGCAGATACGCAGTATTTT.

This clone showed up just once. The CDR3 DNA sequence: TGCAGCGTTGACGTGGGTCCCACTGAAGCTTTCTTT. Its translation is CSVDVGPTEAFF. The chain links TRBV29-1 to TRBJ1-1; D call uncertain. CDR3 length: 12 residues. With 3 bases removed from V and 4 bases from J, the gap between germline ends came to 9 bases. Germline V gene data show CDR1 as SQVTM and CDR2 as ANQGSEA. Complete variable domain (other parts from reference TRBV29-1 and TRBJ1-1): SAVISQKPSRDICQRGTSLTIQCQVDSQVTMMFWYRQQPGQSLTLIATANQGSEATYESGFVIDKFPISRPNLTFSTLTVSNMSPEDSSIYLCSVDVGPTEAFFGQGTRLTVV.

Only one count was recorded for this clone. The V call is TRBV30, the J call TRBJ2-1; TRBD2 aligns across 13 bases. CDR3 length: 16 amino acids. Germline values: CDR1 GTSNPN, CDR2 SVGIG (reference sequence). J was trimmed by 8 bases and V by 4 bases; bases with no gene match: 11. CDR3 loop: CAWTLGLAGAGDEQFF. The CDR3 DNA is TGTGCCTGGACCCTAGGACTAGCGGGAGCAGGCGATGAGCAGTTCTTC. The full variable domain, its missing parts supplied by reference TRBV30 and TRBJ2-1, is SQTIHQWPATLVQPVGSPLSLECTVEGTSNPNLYWYRQAAGRGLQLLFYSVGIGQISSEVPQNLSASRPQDRQFILSSKKLLLSDSGFYLCAWTLGLAGAGDEQFFGPGTRLTVL.

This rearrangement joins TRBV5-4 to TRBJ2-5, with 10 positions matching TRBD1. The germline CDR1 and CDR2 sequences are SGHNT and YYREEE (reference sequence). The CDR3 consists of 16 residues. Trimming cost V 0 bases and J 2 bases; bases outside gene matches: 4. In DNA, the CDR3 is TGTGCCAGCAGCTTGGGGGACAGGGGAACACAAGAGACCCAGTACTTC. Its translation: CASSLGDRGTQETQYF.

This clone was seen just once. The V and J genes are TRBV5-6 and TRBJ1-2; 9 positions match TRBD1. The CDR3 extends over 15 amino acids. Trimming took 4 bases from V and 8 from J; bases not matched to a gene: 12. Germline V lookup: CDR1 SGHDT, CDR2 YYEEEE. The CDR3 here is CASSPTGQGSLGYTF. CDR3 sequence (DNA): TGTGCCAGCAGCCCGACCGGACAGGGGTCTTTGGGCTACACCTTC.

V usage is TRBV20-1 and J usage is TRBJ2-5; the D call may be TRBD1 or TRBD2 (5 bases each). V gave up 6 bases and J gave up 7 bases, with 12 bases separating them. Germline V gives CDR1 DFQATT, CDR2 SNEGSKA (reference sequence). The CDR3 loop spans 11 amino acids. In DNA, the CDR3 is TGCAGTGCAGGGACGGAGCGGACCCAGTACTTC. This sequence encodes CSAGTERTQYF.

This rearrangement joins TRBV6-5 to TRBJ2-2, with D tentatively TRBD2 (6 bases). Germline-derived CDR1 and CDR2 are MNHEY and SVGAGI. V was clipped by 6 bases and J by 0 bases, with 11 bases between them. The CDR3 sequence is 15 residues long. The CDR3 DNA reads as TGTGCCAGCAGGGAGGGACTGTCGAACACCGGGGAGCTGTTTTTT. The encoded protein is CASREGLSNTGELFF.